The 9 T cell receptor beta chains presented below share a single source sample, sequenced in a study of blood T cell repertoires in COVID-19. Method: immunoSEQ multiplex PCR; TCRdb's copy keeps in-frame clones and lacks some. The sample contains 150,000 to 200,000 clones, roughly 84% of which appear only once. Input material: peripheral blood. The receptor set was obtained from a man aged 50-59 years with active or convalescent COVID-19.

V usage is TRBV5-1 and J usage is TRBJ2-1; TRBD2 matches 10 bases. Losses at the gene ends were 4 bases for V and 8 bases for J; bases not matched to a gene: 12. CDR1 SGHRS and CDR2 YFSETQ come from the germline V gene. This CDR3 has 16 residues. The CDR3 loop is CASSIQSGREFDEQFF. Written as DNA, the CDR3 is TGCGCCAGCAGCATACAAAGCGGGAGGGAGTTCGATGAGCAGTTCTTC.

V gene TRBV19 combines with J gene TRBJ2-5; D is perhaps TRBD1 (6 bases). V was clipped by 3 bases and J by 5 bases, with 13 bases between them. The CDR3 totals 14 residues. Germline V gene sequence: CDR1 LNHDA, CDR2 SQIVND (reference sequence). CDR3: CASSITGLRETQYF. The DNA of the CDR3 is TGTGCCAGTAGTATCACAGGGCTGCGGGAGACCCAGTACTTC.

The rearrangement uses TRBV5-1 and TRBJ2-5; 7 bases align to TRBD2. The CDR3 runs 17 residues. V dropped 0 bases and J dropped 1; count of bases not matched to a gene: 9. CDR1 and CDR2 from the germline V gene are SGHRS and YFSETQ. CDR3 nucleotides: TGCGCCAGCAGCTTGGCGTCTCGTACGGGGGGCCAAGAGACCCAGTACTTC. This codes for CASSLASRTGGQETQYF.

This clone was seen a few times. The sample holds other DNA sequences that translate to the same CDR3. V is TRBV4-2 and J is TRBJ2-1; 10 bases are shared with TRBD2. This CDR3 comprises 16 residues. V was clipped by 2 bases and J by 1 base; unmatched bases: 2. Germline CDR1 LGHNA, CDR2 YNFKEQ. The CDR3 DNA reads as TGTGCCAGCAGCCAACCACTAGCGGGGTCCTACAATGAGCAGTTCTTC. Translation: CASSQPLAGSYNEQFF.

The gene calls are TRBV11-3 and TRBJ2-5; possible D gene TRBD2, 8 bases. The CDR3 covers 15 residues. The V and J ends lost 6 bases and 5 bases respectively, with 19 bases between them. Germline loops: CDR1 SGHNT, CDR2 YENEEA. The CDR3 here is CASSSGTRGQETQYF. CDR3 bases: TGTGCCAGCAGTTCCGGGACTAGGGGACAGGAGACCCAGTACTTC.

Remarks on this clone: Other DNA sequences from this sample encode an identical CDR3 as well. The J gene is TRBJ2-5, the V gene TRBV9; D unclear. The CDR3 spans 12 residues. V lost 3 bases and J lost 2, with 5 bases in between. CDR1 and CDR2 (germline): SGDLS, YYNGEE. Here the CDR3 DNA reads TGTGCCAGCAGCGCAGGACAAGAGACCCAGTACTTC. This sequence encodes CASSAGQETQYF.

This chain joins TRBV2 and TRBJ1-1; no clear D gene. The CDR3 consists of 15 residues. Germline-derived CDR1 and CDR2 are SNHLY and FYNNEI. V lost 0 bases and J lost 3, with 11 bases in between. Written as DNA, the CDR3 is TGTGCCAGCAGTGAAGCGGCGGGTAGGGACACTGAAGCTTTCTTT. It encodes CASSEAAGRDTEAFF.

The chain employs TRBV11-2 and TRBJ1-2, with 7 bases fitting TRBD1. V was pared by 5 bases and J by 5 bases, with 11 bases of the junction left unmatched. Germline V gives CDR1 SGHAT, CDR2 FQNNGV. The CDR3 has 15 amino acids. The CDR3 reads CASSISTGTAYGYTF. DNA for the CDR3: TGTGCCAGCAGCATCAGTACCGGGACAGCTTATGGCTACACCTTC.

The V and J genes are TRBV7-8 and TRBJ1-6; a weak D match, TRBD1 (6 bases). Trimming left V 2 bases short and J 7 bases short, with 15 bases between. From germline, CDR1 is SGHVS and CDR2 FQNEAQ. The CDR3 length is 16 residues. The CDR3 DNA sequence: TGTGCCAGCAGCTTATATTCGGACAGTCGGAATTCACCCCTCCACTTT. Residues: CASSLYSDSRNSPLHF.